This T cell receptor (beta chain) was profiled in a study of cytomegalovirus exposure and HLA in healthy donors. Study outcomes and limitations: In a later analysis, TCR beta V- and J-gene trimming was associated with a missense DCLRE1C variant. Highly shared variants forming one cluster were likely a sequencing artifact.

The study ran its PCR with 60 Vbeta and 13 Jbeta primers. Profiling relied on immunoSEQ multiplex PCR, and the TCRdb table lists in-frame clones only, not all of them. The data show about 130,000 clones, 75% seen once. This clone has a single count. Its antigen remains unknown. V lost 1 base and J lost 3, with 12 bases in between. CDR3 length: 15 amino acids. Per germline, CDR1 KGHSH and CDR2 LQKENI. Sample: PBMCs. V is TRBV18 and J is TRBJ1-1, with D possibly matching TRBD1 (6 bases). The origin of this receptor is a man in his thirties or forties in good health and CMV-seronegative. DNA of the CDR3: TGTGCCAGCTCACCACTGGACAGCACGGACACTGAAGCTTTCTTT. This codes for CASSPLDSTDTEAFF.